Following are 12 T cell receptor beta chains from one sample sequenced in a study of breast tumors, draining lymph nodes, adjacent tissues. Breast cancer patients provided tissue from their axillary draining lymph nodes. TCRdb re-analysed the multiplex PCR reads in MiXCR, keeping a single row per CDR3 protein. The data hold over 200,000 distinct CDR3 sequences, with 30% to 35% observed a single time. The specimen was axillary lymph node tissue. The source of these receptors is a female donor with breast cancer. Some clones in this sample may be carry-over from other donors' samples.

This clonotype was observed at least ten times. V gene TRBV7-8 combines with J gene TRBJ2-6; TRBD1 might be the D (5 bases). V lost 2 bases and J lost 1, with 12 bases in between. The CDR3 has 17 residues. The germline CDR1 and CDR2 sequences are SGHVS and FQNEAQ. CDR3 sequence: CASSLSRVGSGANVLTF. CDR3 coding DNA: TGTGCCAGCAGCTTATCCAGGGTAGGGTCTGGGGCCAACGTCCTGACTTTC.

On this clonotype: This clone may be a read error of a much larger clone one base away. The J gene is TRBJ1-5, the V gene TRBV11-1; no clear D. Germline loops: CDR1 SGHAT, CDR2 FQDESV (reference sequence). Trimming took 0 bases from V and 0 from J, leaving 9 bases between them. CDR3 length: 16 amino acids. Here the CDR3 DNA reads TGTGCCAGCAGCTTAGCTTGGACCATTAGCAATCAGCCCCAGCATTTT. It codes for CASSLAWTISNQPQHF.

On this clonotype itself: Germline and junction disagree at one end, which may indicate a read error. The chain joins TRBV28 to TRBJ2-1; TRBD2 aligns across 7 bases. This CDR3 is 16 amino acids long. Germline CDR1 and CDR2: MDHEN and SYDVKM. The DNA for the CDR3 is TGTGCCGGCAGTTTCCTGGCCAGCGGGGCTTACAATGAGCAGTTCTTC. Protein: CAGSFLASGAYNEQFF.

This clonotype was seen at least ten times. The chain recombines TRBV10-3 with TRBJ1-2; the match to TRBD1 covers 9 bases. Looked up from germline, CDR1 is ENHRY and CDR2 is SYGVKD. The CDR3 has 14 amino acids. After removal of 6 bases from V and 7 bases from J, the junction contained 9 bases not matched to a gene. The CDR3 DNA reads as TGTGCCATCAGGGAACTTACAGGGGGCGTTGGCTACACCTTC. It is translated as CAIRELTGGVGYTF.

This clonotype was picked up many times. This chain uses TRBV11-3 with TRBJ1-6; D may be TRBD1 (6 bases). The CDR3 runs to 15 residues. CDR1 SGHNT and CDR2 YENEEA come from the germline V gene. Between the trimmed V and J ends, which lost 5 bases and 7 bases, there was a span of 15 bases. The CDR3 here is CASSPHRTANSPLHF. The CDR3 DNA follows: TGTGCCAGCAGCCCCCACAGGACAGCAAATTCACCCCTCCACTTT.

Many counts were recorded for this clonotype. This chain connects TRBV5-1 to TRBJ2-5; 13 bases map to TRBD2. The CDR3 is made up of 15 amino acids. Germline V gene sequence: CDR1 SGHRS, CDR2 YFSETQ. V was clipped by 0 bases and J by 6 bases; unmatched bases: 2. CDR3 nucleotide sequence: TGCGCCAGCAGCTTGGGGACTAGCGGGAGCCAGACCCAGTACTTC. Its protein is CASSLGTSGSQTQYF.

The table lists this clonotype with a few counts. A clone one base away is much larger, so this may be a read error. This rearrangement joins TRBV9 to TRBJ2-1; 9 nucleotides agree with TRBD2. Germline V lookup: CDR1 SGDLS, CDR2 YYNGEE. The CDR3 runs 16 residues. The CDR3 nucleotides are TGTGCCAGCAGCGCCTCACCTAGCGGGAAGTACAATGCGCAGTTCTTC. Its translation is CASSASPSGKYNAQFF.

This clonotype was seen at least ten times. The chain joins TRBV20-1 to TRBJ2-2; D is ambiguous. The CDR3 spans 15 residues. Trimming left V 2 bases short and J 0 bases short, with 10 bases between. Germline V gives CDR1 DFQATT, CDR2 SNEGSKA (reference sequence). The CDR3 protein is CSARPGITNTGELFF. CDR3 DNA sequence: TGCAGTGCTAGACCCGGAATCACGAACACCGGGGAGCTGTTTTTT.

This clonotype was observed once. In this CDR3 the conserved last residue, phenylalanine or tryptophan, is missing, so a read error is likely. The CDR3 sequence is CASSIGGGRSYNEQFS. In DNA form, the CDR3 reads TGTGCCAGTAGTATTGGGGGGGGTCGTTCCTACAATGAGCAGTTCTCC. The gene calls are TRBV19 and TRBJ2-1; 7 nucleotides match TRBD2. The trim removed 3 bases at V and 1 base at J, leaving 6 bases unmatched. The CDR3 is made up of 16 amino acids. Germline V gene data show CDR1 as LNHDA and CDR2 as SQIVND (reference sequence).

This clonotype was seen a handful of times. A much larger clonotype is one base distant, so this may be a read error. The chain joins TRBV6-1 to TRBJ2-3; D ambiguous. The CDR3 extends over 15 amino acids. With 7 bases removed from V and 2 bases from J, the gap between germline ends came to 16 bases. Germline CDR1 is MNHNS and CDR2 is SASEGT. CDR3 in DNA: TGTGCCAGCATCCGACGCCGAACGTCCACAGATACGCAGTATTTT. This gives the protein CASIRRRTSTDTQYF.

This clonotype was observed a few times. The CDR3 here is CASSPAGTSGETQYF. The CDR3 DNA follows: TGCGCCAGCAGCCCAGCCGGGACTAGCGGAGAGACCCAGTACTTC. V gene TRBV5-1 combines with J gene TRBJ2-5; TRBD2 matches 11 bases. V was clipped by 4 bases and J by 4 bases; unmatched bases: 6. Germline CDR1 reads SGHRS; CDR2 reads YFSETQ. The length of the CDR3 is 15 residues.

V is TRBV6-1 and J is TRBJ1-2, with D perhaps TRBD1 (5 bases). The CDR3 extends over 14 amino acids. CDR1 MNHNS and CDR2 SASEGT come from the germline V gene. The germline V and J ends were trimmed by 2 bases and 2 bases, with 9 bases remaining between them. The CDR3 DNA follows: TGTGCCAGCAGTGAAACAGGCGCCAACTATGGCTACACCTTC. Its translation: CASSETGANYGYTF.